The 19 T cell receptor beta chains below were found in one sample sequenced in a study of siplizumab effects on memory and regulatory T cells. The table came from immunoSEQ multiplex PCR; TCRdb's copy has only in-frame clones and leaves some out. The sample carries some 100,000 clones, roughly 95% recorded once. Sequencing was done on a sample of non-Treg CD4+ T cells sorted from blood. These receptors were collected from a human donor in good health.

The rearrangement joins TRBV28 to TRBJ2-7; TRBD1 matches at 10 bases. The CDR3 is made up of 15 amino acids. CDR1 MDHEN and CDR2 SYDVKM come from the germline V gene. V was pared by 11 bases and J by 7 bases, with 17 bases of the junction left unmatched. This CDR3 is CASTLGGQGTFEQYF. CDR3 nucleotide sequence: TGTGCCTCGACCTTGGGGGGACAGGGGACTTTTGAGCAGTACTTC.

This clone showed up just once. V and J are TRBV28 and TRBJ2-7; D remains ambiguous. The CDR3 covers 11 residues. V lost 6 bases and J 9 bases, leaving 12 bases between the germline ends. Germline V gene lookup returns CDR1 MDHEN and CDR2 SYDVKM. The CDR3 here is CASSQYSRQYF. As DNA, the CDR3 is TGTGCCAGCAGCCAGTATAGTAGGCAGTACTTC.

This chain links TRBV7-3 with TRBJ2-2; D is perhaps TRBD2 (6 bases). The length of the CDR3 is 16 residues. Between the trimmed V and J ends, which lost 0 bases and 1 base, there was a span of 9 bases. From germline, CDR1 is SGHTA and CDR2 FQGTGA. CDR3 DNA sequence: TGTGCCAGCAGCTTAACGGGAGGCCTGAACACCGGGGAGCTGTTTTTT. Protein: CASSLTGGLNTGELFF.

V is TRBV7-9 and J is TRBJ1-1; D not resolved. CDR3 size: 15 residues. Deletions cut 1 base from V and 0 bases from J, with 9 bases between. The germline CDR1 and CDR2 sequences are SEHNR and FQNEAQ (reference sequence). In DNA form, the CDR3 reads TGTGCCAGCAGCTTAGAAATTCCCATGAACACTGAAGCTTTCTTT. Protein product: CASSLEIPMNTEAFF.

The V call is TRBV5-1, the J call TRBJ2-5, with 9 positions matching TRBD2. The V segment lost 0 bases and the J segment 4 bases; nucleotides outside the gene matches: 7. Per germline, CDR1 SGHRS and CDR2 YFSETQ. The CDR3 runs 16 residues. The CDR3 nucleotides are TGCGCCAGCAGCTTGGCCGTAGCGGGGGCGGGAGAGACCCAGTACTTC. As protein: CASSLAVAGAGETQYF.

The gene calls are TRBV4-3 and TRBJ1-5; possible D gene TRBD1, 6 bases. The germline CDR1 and CDR2 sequences are LGHNA and YSLEER. The CDR3 loop spans 16 amino acids. The V and J ends lost 0 bases and 0 bases respectively, with 9 bases between them. CDR3 bases: TGCGCCAGCAGCCAAGATAAGGGGGATAGCAATCAGCCCCAGCATTTT. This gives the protein CASSQDKGDSNQPQHF.

The chain uses TRBV4-1 and TRBJ1-2; TRBD1 matches at 11 bases. The CDR3 extends over 14 amino acids. The germline V gene encodes CDR1 MGHRA and CDR2 YSYEKL. Trimming removed 4 bases from V and 6 bases from J; junction bases left unmatched: 4. CDR3 nucleotide sequence: TGCGCCAGCAGCCCCGGACAGGGGGCGAATGGCTACACCTTC. Protein: CASSPGQGANGYTF.

This chain uses TRBV11-2 with TRBJ1-1; D call uncertain. Per the germline V gene, CDR1 is SGHAT and CDR2 is FQNNGV. This CDR3 is built from 12 residues. V gave up 5 bases and J gave up 8 bases, with 12 bases separating them. The CDR3 loop reads CASSLESQEAFF. The CDR3 DNA sequence: TGTGCCAGCAGCCTCGAGAGTCAGGAAGCTTTCTTT. The full variable domain, with the rest looked up from reference TRBV11-2 and TRBJ1-1, is EAGVAQSPRYKIIEKRQSVAFWCNPISGHATLYWYQQILGQGPKLLIQFQNNGVVDDSQLPKDRFSAERLKGVDSTLKIQPAKLEDSAVYLCASSLESQEAFFGQGTRLTVV.

The chain recombines TRBV5-1 with TRBJ1-3, with D possibly being TRBD1 (5 bases). Germline V gene lookup returns CDR1 SGHRS and CDR2 YFSETQ. The length of the CDR3 is 16 residues. V was clipped by 0 bases and J by 0 bases, with 10 bases between them. The CDR3 region is CASSLAGGGSGNTIYF. CDR3 in DNA: TGCGCCAGCAGCTTGGCCGGGGGTGGCTCTGGAAACACCATATATTTT.

The rearrangement uses TRBV4-3 and TRBJ1-1; tentatively, D is TRBD1 (5 bases). Germline CDR1 LGHNA, CDR2 YSLEER. The V end lost 2 bases, the J end lost 0 bases, and 10 bases lay between the germline ends. The CDR3 has 15 amino acids. In DNA form, the CDR3 reads TGCGCCAGCAGCCAATCGGACACCATGAACACTGAAGCTTTCTTT. It yields the protein CASSQSDTMNTEAFF.

The rearrangement joins TRBV10-2 to TRBJ2-6; D is ambiguous. The germline gives CDR1 WSHSY, CDR2 SAAADI. V was shortened by 8 bases and J by 0 bases, with 14 bases between the two germline ends. This CDR3 has 16 amino acids. CDR3 sequence (DNA): TGCGCCAGCGTAGGACCCTTACTCTCTGGGGCCAACGTCCTGACTTTC. This translates into CASVGPLLSGANVLTF.

CDR3 loop: CASSPQWNTEAFF. In nucleotides, the CDR3 is TGTGCCAGCAGCCCTCAGTGGAACACTGAAGCTTTCTTT. The chain recombines TRBV11-2 with TRBJ1-1; the D is unclear. The V end lost 5 bases, the J end lost 1 base, and 8 bases lay between the germline ends. The CDR3 is 13 amino acids. CDR1 and CDR2 (germline): SGHAT, FQNNGV.

This clone was counted a single time. The chain carries TRBV11-1 and TRBJ1-1; unclear D gene. The CDR3 runs 13 residues. Trimming left V 5 bases short and J 0 bases short, with 7 bases between. Germline CDR1 reads SGHAT; CDR2 reads FQDESV (reference sequence). The CDR3 DNA follows: TGTGCCAGCAGCGAAAACATGAACACTGAAGCTTTCTTT. Amino acid sequence: CASSENMNTEAFF.

The chain couples TRBV14 to TRBJ1-2, with TRBD1 matching over 8 bases. The CDR3 loop spans 15 amino acids. Per germline, CDR1 SGHDN and CDR2 FVKESK. Trimming at V came to 4 bases and at J to 3 bases, leaving 7 bases not matched to a gene. The CDR3 nucleotides read TGTGCCAGCAGCCCTGGACAGGGAGTGTACTATGGCTACACCTTC. Translation gives CASSPGQGVYYGYTF.

The CDR3 DNA is TGTGCCAGCAGTTACTCCGGACAGAGGAACACTGAAGCTTTCTTT. Protein product: CASSYSGQRNTEAFF. This chain uses TRBV6-5 with TRBJ1-1; maybe TRBD1 (6 bases). CDR3 length: 15 amino acids. CDR1 and CDR2 (germline): MNHEY, SVGAGI. The V end was cut by 0 bases, the J end by 1 base, with 9 bases between.

The chain couples TRBV2 to TRBJ1-2; 7 bases fit TRBD1. Germline values: CDR1 SNHLY, CDR2 FYNNEI. The CDR3 runs to 16 residues. The J segment lost 2 bases and the V segment lost 5 bases, leaving 11 bases of the junction unmatched. The CDR3 sequence: CASSPRRRGQNYGYTF. CDR3 DNA: TGTGCCAGCAGTCCCCGGCGGAGGGGGCAAAACTATGGCTACACCTTC.

This chain links TRBV27 with TRBJ1-5; no clear D. The germline V and J ends were trimmed by 0 bases and 7 bases, with 13 bases remaining between them. The CDR3 covers 15 residues. Germline assignment: CDR1 MNHEY and CDR2 SMNVEV (reference sequence). CDR3 in DNA: TGTGCCAGCAGTTTATCGATGGCAGCACCCCAGCCCCAGCATTTT. Its translation: CASSLSMAAPQPQHF.

The V call is TRBV19, the J call TRBJ2-2; D might be TRBD1 or TRBD2, each matching 5 bases. Germline lookup yields CDR1 LNHDA and CDR2 SQIVND (reference sequence). The length of the CDR3 is 16 residues. Trimming cost V 1 base and J 6 bases, with 15 bases left between them. The CDR3 reads CASSIVRDGPSGELFF. As DNA, the CDR3 is TGTGCCAGTAGTATAGTTAGGGACGGGCCGTCCGGGGAGCTGTTTTTT.

The chain uses TRBV6-5 and TRBJ2-2; the D gene is possibly TRBD2 (5 bases). The CDR3 has 13 residues. Germline CDR1 reads MNHEY; CDR2 reads SVGAGI. Trimming removed 10 bases at V and 6 bases at J, with 15 bases between. CDR3 coding DNA: TGTGCCACCCAACCGCGGGCGCCCGGGGAGCTGTTTTTT. This translates into CATQPRAPGELFF.